This is a list of T cell receptor beta chains from one sample in a study of OX40 agonist ivuxolimab in advanced cancers. Sequencing used immunoSEQ multiplex PCR; TCRdb keeps in-frame clones, though not all of them. The sample has 40,000 to 55,000 clones; approximately 91% are singletons. This material consisted of CD4+ or CD8+ T cells sorted from blood, taken in a trial of the OX40 agonist ivuxolimab. These receptors were taken from an adult with an advanced solid tumor such as melanoma, head and neck, liver or kidney cancer. Both conserved end residues are part of each CDR3.

>TRBV9|TRBJ1-2
CASSVDRDGYTF
>TRBV7-2|TRBJ2-3
CASSLRGIITDTQYF
>TRBV6-1|TRBJ1-2
CASSEVWGDPNYGYTF
>TRBV9|TRBJ1-2
CASSASGTGDGYTF
>TRBV6-5|TRBJ2-2
CASSYRTTGELFF
>TRBV7-9|TRBJ2-1
CASSSPDRVENEQFF
>TRBV6-5|TRBJ1-1
CASSYSLLGTEAFF
>TRBV4-1|TRBJ2-7
CASSQERQGYEQYF
>TRBV5-6|TRBJ2-7
CASSFGGLAGVTRAYEQYF
>TRBV7-3|TRBJ2-2
CASSLLGTGELFF
>TRBV2|TRBJ2-5
CASSEGWGGWETQYF
>TRBV7-2|TRBJ1-2
CASSSPDRNPYGYTF
>TRBV19|TRBJ1-2
CASSPLGASTYGYTF
>TRBV6-5|TRBJ2-1
CASSYSMDNEQFF
>TRBV6-5|TRBJ2-1
CASSSTSYNEQFF
>TRBV19|TRBJ2-1
CASSIVGQGAPEQFF
>TRBV6-5|TRBJ2-7
CASSAGGTYEQYF
>TRBV7-3|TRBJ2-5
CASSLNGGPRETQYF
>TRBV27|TRBJ2-7
CASSFGQSYEQYF
>TRBV7-8|TRBJ2-2
CASSLVPREGNTGELFF
>TRBV5-6|TRBJ2-7
CASSFPGGSGSSYEQYF
>TRBV4-1|TRBJ2-4
CASSQEHRDRGNIQYF
>TRBV11-2|TRBJ2-5
CASSLVGETQYF
>TRBV19|TRBJ2-1
CATTAGLAAYNEQFF
>TRBV11-3|TRBJ2-7
CASSLAGAASYEQYF
>TRBV4-2|TRBJ1-1
CASSRVLNTEAFF
>TRBV28|TRBJ2-2
CASSTTRRANTGELFF
>TRBV27|TRBJ1-5
CASSLQGGGEKAQPQHF
>TRBV11-2|TRBJ2-1
CASSLDGRWGGRLNNEQFF
>TRBV5-1|TRBJ2-2
CASSPWTSGRSGELFF
>TRBV7-2|TRBJ2-7
CASSLAPEGYEQYF
>TRBV7-9|TRBJ1-2
CASSLGFTRAASNYGYTF
>TRBV28|TRBJ2-1
CASSHLGTGVWGEQFF
>TRBV5-4|TRBJ2-5
CASSSPTGQETQYF
>TRBV25-1|TRBJ2-7
CASRVSGHSYEQYF
>TRBV2|TRBJ2-3
CASSETVRDTQYF
>TRBV5-5|TRBJ2-7
CASKPGLPLMEQYF
>TRBV19|TRBJ2-7
CASSAGLAGEIPYEQYF
>TRBV13|TRBJ2-1
CASSFGREIDNEQFF
>TRBV30|TRBJ2-7
CAWSAGYEQYF
>TRBV5-1|TRBJ2-3
CASSYSGEADTQYF
>TRBV28|TRBJ2-1
CASTTSGDNEQFF
>TRBV28|TRBJ2-7
CASSLRDRGSYEQYF
>TRBV9|TRBJ2-4
CASSPGGGRAKNIQYF
>TRBV11-2|TRBJ2-5
CASSPPQVQETQYF
>TRBV5-1|TRBJ2-5
CASRLAGLQETQYF
>TRBV19|TRBJ1-1
CASSIDRGLKTEAFF
>TRBV19|TRBJ2-1
CASSMFGRNEQFF
>TRBV6-5|TRBJ2-7
CASSYSDRGYEQYF
>TRBV27|TRBJ2-1
CASSDTRVDEQFF
>TRBV6-5|TRBJ2-7
CASTPGAGGGFEQYF
>TRBV5-8|TRBJ2-3
CASSLVESADTQYF
>TRBV9|TRBJ2-5
CASSVVDGQETQYF
>TRBV13|TRBJ2-5
CASSLGGASGPLMIQETQYF
>TRBV5-1|TRBJ2-7
CASSLRGTGLPYEQYF